These T cell receptor beta chains were read from a single sample in a study of blood T cells in healthy people across ages. TCRdb reprocessed the 5' RACE reads via MiXCR and lists one record per CDR3 protein. The sample carries about 1.4 million distinct CDR3 sequences, 55% to 75% recorded once. Sequencing was carried out using blood. The receptors shown here come from a man aged 18 to 30 in good health. The CDR3 runs from the conserved cysteine through the conserved F or W. The D gene is left open where the match is weak. Clone size is stated in some rows and not others, as once, few, many or a class when expanded.

>-|TRBJ2-1|15|TRBV20-1|-
TGCAGTGTACGCCTTCCTGGACAGCTGAACAATGAGCAGTTCTTC
CSVRLPGQLNNEQFF
>-|TRBJ2-1|16|TRBV29-1|TRBD2
TGCAGCGTTGAAGAAGGGAGGAGACTAGCGGGATTCGAGCAGTTCTTC
CSVEEGRRLAGFEQFF
>-|TRBJ2-1|16|TRBV27|TRBD2
TGTGCCAGCAGTTGGGCGGGCGGGAGCGCTGACAATGAGCAGTTCTTC
CASSWAGGSADNEQFF
>-|TRBJ2-5|16|TRBV7-2|TRBD2
TGTGCCAGCAGCCCAGCTAGCGGGGGTATTCAAGAGACCCAGTACTTC
CASSPASGGIQETQYF
>-|TRBJ2-2|16|TRBV24-1|TRBD1
TGTGCCACCAGTGATCACGACAGGGAGAACACCGGGGAGCTGTTTTTT
CATSDHDRENTGELFF
>-|TRBJ1-1|13|TRBV2|-
TGTGCCAGCAAACGGATCTTGGGCACTGAAGCTTTCTTT
CASKRILGTEAFF
>-|TRBJ2-7|14|TRBV12-3/TRBV12-4|-
TGTGCCAGCAGTTTTGCCGGGAGAGCCTACGAGCAGTACTTC
CASSFAGRAYEQYF
>-|TRBJ2-5|15|TRBV7-9|-
TGTGCCAGCAGCTTAGACACACAGGGATGGGAGACCCAGTACTTC
CASSLDTQGWETQYF
>-|TRBJ1-5|14|TRBV4-1|-
TGCGCCAGCAGCCAACGGGGCGCGGTTCAGCCCCAGCATTTT
CASSQRGAVQPQHF
>-|TRBJ1-2|15|TRBV4-3|TRBD1
TGCGCCAGCAGCCAAGATCTTATAGGGGGCACTGGCTACACCTTC
CASSQDLIGGTGYTF
>-|TRBJ2-7|14|TRBV20-1|-
TGCAGTGCTAGAGATCTACAGGGAGGCTACGAGCAGTACTTC
CSARDLQGGYEQYF
>-|TRBJ2-7|16|TRBV25-1|-
TGTGCCAGCAGTGGTACAGGGAGAGTCCCTTCCTACGAGCAGTACTTC
CASSGTGRVPSYEQYF
>-|TRBJ1-2|15|TRBV25-1|-
TGTGCCAGCAGTGAATATCCCGCAGGAAACTATGGCTACACCTTC
CASSEYPAGNYGYTF
>once|TRBJ2-6|12|TRBV27|-
TGTGCCAGCAGGTTACTCTCCAACGTCCTGACTTTC
CASRLLSNVLTF